The entry below describes one TCR beta chain. Profiled with immunoSEQ multiplex PCR; TCRdb holds only in-frame clones, not every one. The data contain 500,000 or so clones, approximately 86% of them singletons. These data belong to a study of blood T cell repertoires in COVID-19. CDR3 size: 14 residues. Per the germline V gene, CDR1 is MNHEY and CDR2 is SVGAGI. The V end was cut by 6 bases, the J end by 1 base, with 12 bases between. This receptor was identified in a woman younger than 35 who had recovered from COVID-19. J is TRBJ1-1 and V is TRBV6-5; tentative D call: TRBD1 (6 bases). Sequencing was done on a sample of PBMCs or T cells enriched from blood (not recorded which). The CDR3 loop is CASSRGAGNTEAFF. CDR3 DNA: TGTGCCAGCAGCCGGGGGGCGGGGAACACTGAAGCTTTCTTT.